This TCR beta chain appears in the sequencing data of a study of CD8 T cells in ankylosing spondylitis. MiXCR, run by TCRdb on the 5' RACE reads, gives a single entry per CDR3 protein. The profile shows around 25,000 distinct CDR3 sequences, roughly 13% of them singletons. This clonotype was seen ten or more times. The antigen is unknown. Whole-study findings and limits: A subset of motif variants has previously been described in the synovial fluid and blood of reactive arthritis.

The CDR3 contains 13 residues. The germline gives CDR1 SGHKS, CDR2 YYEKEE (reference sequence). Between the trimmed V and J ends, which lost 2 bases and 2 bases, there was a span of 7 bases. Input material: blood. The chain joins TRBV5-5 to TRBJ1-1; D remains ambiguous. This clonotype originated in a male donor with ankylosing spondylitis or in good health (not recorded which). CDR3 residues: CASSFELNTEAFF. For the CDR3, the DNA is TGTGCCAGCAGCTTCGAATTAAACACTGAAGCTTTCTTT.